This T cell receptor (beta chain) was identified in a study of technical replicates of blood from a handful of donors. The protocol was immunoSEQ multiplex PCR, while the TCRdb copy is restricted to in-frame clones and leaves out a portion. The repertoire holds over 50,000 clones, approximately 97% seen once, with 0.15% to 0.25% in the top ten. This clone appeared once. Germline CDR1 is ENHRY and CDR2 is SYGVKD. The V end lost 4 bases, the J end lost 4 bases, and 11 bases lay between the germline ends. The CDR3 contains 14 residues. The chain combines TRBV10-3 with TRBJ2-1, with D possibly matching TRBD1 (6 bases). This sequence was found in a human donor in good health. The sequencing sample was made of T cells isolated from PBMCs. CDR3 DNA sequence: TGTGCCATCAGTGGGTCAGGGGTATACAATGAGCAGTTCTTC. As protein: CAISGSGVYNEQFF.